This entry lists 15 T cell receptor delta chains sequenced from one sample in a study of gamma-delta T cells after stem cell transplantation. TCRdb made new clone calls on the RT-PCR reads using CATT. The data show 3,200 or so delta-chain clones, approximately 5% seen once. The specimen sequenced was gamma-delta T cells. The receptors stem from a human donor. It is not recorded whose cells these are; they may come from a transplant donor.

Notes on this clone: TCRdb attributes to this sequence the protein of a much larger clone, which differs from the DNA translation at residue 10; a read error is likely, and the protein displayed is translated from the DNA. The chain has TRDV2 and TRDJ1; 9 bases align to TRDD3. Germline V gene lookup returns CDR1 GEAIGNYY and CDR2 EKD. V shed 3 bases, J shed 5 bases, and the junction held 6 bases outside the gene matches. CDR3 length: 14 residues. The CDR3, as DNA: TGTGCCTGTGACTTTCTGGGGGATCGAGATAAACTCATCTTT. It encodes CACDFLGDRDKLIF.

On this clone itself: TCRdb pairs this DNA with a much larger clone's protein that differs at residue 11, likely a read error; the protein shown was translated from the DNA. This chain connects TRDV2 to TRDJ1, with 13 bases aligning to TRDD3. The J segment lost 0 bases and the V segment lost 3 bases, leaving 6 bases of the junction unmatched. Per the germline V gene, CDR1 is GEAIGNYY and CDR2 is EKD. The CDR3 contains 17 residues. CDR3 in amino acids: CACDALLGDTHTDKLIF. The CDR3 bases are TGTGCCTGTGACGCCTTACTGGGGGATACGCACACCGATAAACTCATCTTT.

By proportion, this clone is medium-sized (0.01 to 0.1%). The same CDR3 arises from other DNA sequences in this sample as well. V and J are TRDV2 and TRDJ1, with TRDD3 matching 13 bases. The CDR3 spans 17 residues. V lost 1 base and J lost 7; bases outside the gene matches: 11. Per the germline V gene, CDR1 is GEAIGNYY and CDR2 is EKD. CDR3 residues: CACDTILGDTVDRKLIF. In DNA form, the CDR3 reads TGTGCCTGTGACACGATACTGGGGGATACGGTGGACCGTAAACTCATCTTT.

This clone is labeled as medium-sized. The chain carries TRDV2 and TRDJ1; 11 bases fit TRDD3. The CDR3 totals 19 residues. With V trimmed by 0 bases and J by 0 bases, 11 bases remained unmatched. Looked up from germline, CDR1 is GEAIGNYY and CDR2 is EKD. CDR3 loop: CACDTLKNWGIGYTDKLIF. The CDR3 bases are TGTGCCTGTGACACCTTGAAAAACTGGGGGATAGGGTACACCGATAAACTCATCTTT.

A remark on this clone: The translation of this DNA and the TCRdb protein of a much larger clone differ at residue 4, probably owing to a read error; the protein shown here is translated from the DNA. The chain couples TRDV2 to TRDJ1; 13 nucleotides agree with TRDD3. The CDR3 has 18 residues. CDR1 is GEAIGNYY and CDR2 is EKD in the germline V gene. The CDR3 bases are TGTGCCTGTGGCACCGTTTCGACTGGGGGATACGACACCGATAAACTCATCTTT. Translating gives CACGTVSTGGYDTDKLIF.

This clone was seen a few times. The CDR3 sequence is CACDTLGDTPYTDKLIF. DNA for the CDR3: TGTGCCTGTGACACTCTGGGGGATACTCCGTACACCGATAAACTCATCTTT. The genes are TRDV2 and TRDJ1; 11 bases fit TRDD3. Per germline, CDR1 GEAIGNYY and CDR2 EKD. The CDR3 length is 17 residues. Losses at the gene ends were 1 base for V and 0 bases for J; bases not matched to a gene: 6.

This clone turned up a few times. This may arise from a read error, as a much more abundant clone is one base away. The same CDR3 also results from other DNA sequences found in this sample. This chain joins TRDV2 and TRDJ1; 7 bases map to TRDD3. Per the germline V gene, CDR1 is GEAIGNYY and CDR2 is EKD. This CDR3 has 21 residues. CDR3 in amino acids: CACDTAGPPQGWGTHTDKLIF. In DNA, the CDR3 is TGTGCCTGCGACACCGCGGGGCCGCCCCAGGGGTGGGGGACGCACACCGATAAACTCATCTTT.

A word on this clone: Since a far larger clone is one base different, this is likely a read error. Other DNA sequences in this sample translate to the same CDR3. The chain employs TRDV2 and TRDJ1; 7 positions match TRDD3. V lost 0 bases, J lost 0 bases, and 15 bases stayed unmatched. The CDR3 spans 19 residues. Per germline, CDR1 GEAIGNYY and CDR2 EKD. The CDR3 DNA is TGTGCCTGTGACACCGTCACCATCGCACTGGGGACCCACACCGATAAACTCATCTTT. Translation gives CACDTVTIALGTHTDKLIF.

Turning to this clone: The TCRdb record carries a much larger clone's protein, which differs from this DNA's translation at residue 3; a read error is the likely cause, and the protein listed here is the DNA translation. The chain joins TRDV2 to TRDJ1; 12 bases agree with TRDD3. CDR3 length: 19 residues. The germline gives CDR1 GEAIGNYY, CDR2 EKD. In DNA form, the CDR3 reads TGTGCCCGTGACACCGTGGCTATACTGGGGGATACTAAGCCCGATAAACTCATCTTT. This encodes CARDTVAILGDTKPDKLIF.

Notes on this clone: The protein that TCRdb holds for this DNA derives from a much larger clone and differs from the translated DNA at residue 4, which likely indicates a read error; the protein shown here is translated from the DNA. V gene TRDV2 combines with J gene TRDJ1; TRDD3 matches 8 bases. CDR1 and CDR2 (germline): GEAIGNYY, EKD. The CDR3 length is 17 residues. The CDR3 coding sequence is TGTGCCTGTGGCACCCTTACTGGGGGTTCGTACACCGATAAACTCATCTTT. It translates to CACGTLTGGSYTDKLIF.

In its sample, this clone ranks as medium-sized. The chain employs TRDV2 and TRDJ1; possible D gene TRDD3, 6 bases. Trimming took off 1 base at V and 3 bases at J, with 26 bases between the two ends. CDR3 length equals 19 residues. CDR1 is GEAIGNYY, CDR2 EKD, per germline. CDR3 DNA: TGTGCCTGTGACACAGTGGCTGGGGACCCGTATCCAACACCCGATAAACTCATCTTT. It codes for CACDTVAGDPYPTPDKLIF.

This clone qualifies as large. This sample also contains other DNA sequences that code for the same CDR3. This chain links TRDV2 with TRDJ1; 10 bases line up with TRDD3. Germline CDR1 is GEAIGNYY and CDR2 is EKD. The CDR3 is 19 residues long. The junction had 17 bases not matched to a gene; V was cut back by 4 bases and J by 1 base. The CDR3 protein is CACENLGDKRVQATDKLIF. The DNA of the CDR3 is TGTGCCTGTGAAAACCTGGGGGATAAGCGAGTGCAGGCCACCGATAAACTCATCTTT.

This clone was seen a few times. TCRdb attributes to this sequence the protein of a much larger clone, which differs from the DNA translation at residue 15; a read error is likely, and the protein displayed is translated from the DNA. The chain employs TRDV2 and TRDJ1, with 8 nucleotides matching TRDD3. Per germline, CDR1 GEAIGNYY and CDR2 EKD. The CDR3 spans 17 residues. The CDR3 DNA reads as TGTGCCTGTGACACCCTCTCTTCCCTCACTTCGGGGGATAAACCCATCTTT. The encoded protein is CACDTLSSLTSGDKPIF.

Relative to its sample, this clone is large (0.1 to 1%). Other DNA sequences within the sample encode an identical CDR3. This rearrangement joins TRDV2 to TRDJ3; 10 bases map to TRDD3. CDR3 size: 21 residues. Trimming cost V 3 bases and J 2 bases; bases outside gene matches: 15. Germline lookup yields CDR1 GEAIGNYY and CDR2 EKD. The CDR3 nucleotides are TGTGCCTGTGACTCCGTAGAGGGGGATACGCGACCCACCTGGGACACCCGACAGATGTTTTTC. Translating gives CACDSVEGDTRPTWDTRQMFF.

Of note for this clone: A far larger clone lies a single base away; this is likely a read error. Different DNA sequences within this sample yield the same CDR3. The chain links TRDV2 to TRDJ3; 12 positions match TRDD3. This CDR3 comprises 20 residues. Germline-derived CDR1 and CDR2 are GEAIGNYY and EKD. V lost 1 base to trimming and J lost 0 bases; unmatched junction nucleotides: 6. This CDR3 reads CACDTTGGYSSSWDTRQMFF. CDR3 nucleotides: TGTGCCTGTGACACTACTGGGGGATACTCGAGCTCCTGGGACACCCGACAGATGTTTTTC.